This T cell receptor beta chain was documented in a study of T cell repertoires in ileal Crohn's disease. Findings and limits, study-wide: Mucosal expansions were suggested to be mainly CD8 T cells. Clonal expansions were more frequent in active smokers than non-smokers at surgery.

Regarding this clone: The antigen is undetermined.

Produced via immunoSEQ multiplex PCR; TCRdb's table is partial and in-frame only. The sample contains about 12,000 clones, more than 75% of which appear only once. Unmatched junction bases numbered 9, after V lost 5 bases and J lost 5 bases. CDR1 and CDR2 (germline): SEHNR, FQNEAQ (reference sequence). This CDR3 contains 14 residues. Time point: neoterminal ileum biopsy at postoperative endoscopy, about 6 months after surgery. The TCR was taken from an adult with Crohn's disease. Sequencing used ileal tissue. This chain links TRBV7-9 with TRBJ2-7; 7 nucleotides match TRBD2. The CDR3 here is CASSRGASGHEQYF. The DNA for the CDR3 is TGTGCCAGCAGCAGAGGGGCTAGCGGACACGAGCAGTACTTC.